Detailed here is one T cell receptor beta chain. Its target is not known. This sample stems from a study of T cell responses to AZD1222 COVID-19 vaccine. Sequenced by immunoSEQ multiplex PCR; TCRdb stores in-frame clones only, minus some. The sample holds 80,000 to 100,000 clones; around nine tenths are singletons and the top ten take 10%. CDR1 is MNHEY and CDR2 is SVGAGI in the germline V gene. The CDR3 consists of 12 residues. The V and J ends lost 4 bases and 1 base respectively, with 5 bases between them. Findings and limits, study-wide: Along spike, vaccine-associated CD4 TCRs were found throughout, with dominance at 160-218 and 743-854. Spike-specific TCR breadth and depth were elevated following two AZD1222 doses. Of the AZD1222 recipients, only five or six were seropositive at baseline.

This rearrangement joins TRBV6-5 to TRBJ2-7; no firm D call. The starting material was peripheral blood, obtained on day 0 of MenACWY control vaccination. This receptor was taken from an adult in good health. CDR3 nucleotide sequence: TGTGCCAGCAGTTCTGGATCCTACGAGCAGTACTTC. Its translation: CASSSGSYEQYF.